Following are 21 T cell receptor beta chains from one sample sequenced in a study of OX40 agonist ivuxolimab in advanced cancers. Produced via immunoSEQ multiplex PCR; TCRdb's table is partial and in-frame only. Found here are just under 20,000 clones, roughly 82% of them singletons; the top ten hold under 4%. The specimen was CD4+ or CD8+ T cells sorted from blood, collected in a trial of the OX40 agonist ivuxolimab. All receptors derive from an adult with an advanced solid tumor such as melanoma, head and neck, liver or kidney cancer.

This chain links TRBV5-1 with TRBJ1-1; 9 bases fit TRBD1. Germline V CDR1 and CDR2: SGHRS, YFSETQ. The CDR3 is 15 residues long. After removal of 3 bases from V and 4 bases from J, the junction contained 7 bases not matched to a gene. The CDR3 region has the DNA TGCGCCAGCAGCTCAACAGGGGGCGATGTCACTGAAGCTTTCTTT. Translating it yields CASSSTGGDVTEAFF.

V and J are TRBV7-3 and TRBJ2-3; TRBD2 matches 14 bases. This CDR3 has 18 amino acids. Germline V gene data show CDR1 as SGHTA and CDR2 as FQGTGA. J was trimmed by 0 bases and V by 4 bases; bases with no gene match: 6. CDR3 loop: CASSSKGTSGRSTDTQYF. DNA for the CDR3: TGTGCCAGCAGCTCAAAAGGGACTAGCGGGAGAAGCACAGATACGCAGTATTTT. Drawing the rest from reference TRBV7-3 and TRBJ2-3, the complete variable domain is GAGVSQTPSNKVTEKGKYVELRCDPISGHTALYWYRQSLGQGPEFLIYFQGTGAADDSGLPNDRFFAVRPEGSVSTLKIQRTERGDSAVYLCASSSKGTSGRSTDTQYFGPGTRLTVL.

The V and J genes are TRBV14 and TRBJ1-2; D perhaps matches TRBD1 (6 bases). CDR3 length equals 15 residues. The ends were cut back, 5 bases at V and 8 bases at J, with 21 bases in the middle. Germline CDR1 is SGHDN and CDR2 is FVKESK. The CDR3 loop reads CASSGLRDITLGYTF. CDR3 nucleotide sequence: TGTGCCAGCAGCGGCCTCCGGGACATCACCTTAGGCTACACCTTC.

The chain employs TRBV7-8 and TRBJ2-5; D remains ambiguous. Germline CDR1 reads SGHVS; CDR2 reads FQNEAQ. This CDR3 region has 14 residues. Trimming took 5 bases from V and 3 from J, leaving 13 bases between them. The CDR3 protein is CASSPSNGKETQYF. The CDR3 bases are TGTGCCAGCAGCCCTTCTAACGGAAAAGAGACCCAGTACTTC.

This sequence joins TRBV5-4 and TRBJ2-5; 10 nucleotides align to TRBD2. Germline V CDR1 and CDR2: SGHNT, YYREEE (reference sequence). The J segment lost 9 bases and the V segment lost 0 bases, leaving 11 bases of the junction unmatched. CDR3 length: 16 amino acids. The CDR3 protein is CASSLATSGNTRAQYF. The CDR3, as DNA: TGTGCCAGCAGCTTGGCCACTAGCGGGAATACAAGAGCCCAGTACTTC.

The rearrangement joins TRBV7-2 to TRBJ1-2; 7 bases fit TRBD1. This CDR3 region has 14 residues. Trimming took 5 bases from V and 3 from J; bases not matched to a gene: 6. Germline V gene sequence: CDR1 SGHTA, CDR2 FQGNSA. In DNA form, the CDR3 reads TGTGCCAGCAGCCTGGGACAGAATTACTATGGCTACACCTTC. Its translation: CASSLGQNYYGYTF.

DNA for the CDR3: TGTGCCAGCAGCCACGGGGGGAACACTGAAGCTTTCTTT. Translated: CASSHGGNTEAFF. The chain carries TRBV7-9 and TRBJ1-1; perhaps TRBD1 as D (5 bases). CDR3 length equals 13 residues. The germline V and J ends were trimmed by 5 bases and 1 base, with 8 bases remaining between them. Germline CDR1 SEHNR, CDR2 FQNEAQ (reference sequence). Together with reference TRBV7-9 and TRBJ1-1, the CDR3 gives the full variable domain: DTGVSQNPRHKITKRGQNVTFRCDPISEHNRLYWYRQTLGQGPEFLTYFQNEAQLEKSRLLSDRFSAERPKGSFSTLEIQRTEQGDSAMYLCASSHGGNTEAFFGQGTRLTVV.

The chain has TRBV16 and TRBJ1-2, with D uncertain. Trimming removed 4 bases at V and 4 bases at J, with 13 bases between. The CDR3 has 14 amino acids. Germline V gene data show CDR1 as KGHSY and CDR2 as FQNENV. The CDR3 reads CASSPLDPSYGYTF. CDR3 nucleotide sequence: TGTGCCAGCAGCCCCCTGGACCCATCCTATGGCTACACCTTC.

The genes are TRBV13 and TRBJ2-3; no reliable D call. This CDR3 spans 11 amino acids. CDR1 and CDR2 (germline): PRHDT, FYEKMQ (reference sequence). Trimming removed 3 bases from V and 8 bases from J, with 6 bases in between. The CDR3 sequence is CASSFRSTQYF. CDR3 sequence (DNA): TGTGCCAGCAGCTTTCGGTCTACGCAGTATTTT.

The chain recombines TRBV7-9 with TRBJ2-5; TRBD1 agrees at 8 bases. The CDR3 runs 14 residues. V gave up 2 bases and J gave up 5 bases; unmatched junction bases: 4. Germline V gives CDR1 SEHNR, CDR2 FQNEAQ (reference sequence). The DNA for the CDR3 is TGTGCCAGCAGCTTATCAGGGGGCGAGGAGACCCAGTACTTC. Translated, it gives CASSLSGGEETQYF.

This clone was observed a single time. This chain uses TRBV18 with TRBJ2-5; possible D gene TRBD1, 6 bases. The germline gives CDR1 KGHSH, CDR2 LQKENI. Trimming shortened V by 3 bases and J by 5 bases, and 10 bases separated the two germline ends. This CDR3 is built from 13 residues. CDR3 nucleotides: TGTGCCAGCTCACCGCCAGGGGCCGAGACCCAGTACTTC. Its translation: CASSPPGAETQYF. Drawing the rest from reference TRBV18 and TRBJ2-5, the complete variable domain is NAGVMQNPRHLVRRRGQEARLRCSPMKGHSHVYWYRQLPEEGLKFMVYLQKENIIDESGMPKERFSAEFPKEGPSILRIQQVVRGDSAAYFCASSPPGAETQYFGPGTRLLVL.

V is TRBV6-6 and J is TRBJ1-2; the D is unclear. Trimming took 6 bases from V and 10 from J, leaving 12 bases between them. The CDR3 totals 11 residues. The germline V gene encodes CDR1 MNHNY and CDR2 SVGAGI (reference sequence). CDR3 in amino acids: CASRSERDYTF. The CDR3 DNA reads TGTGCCAGCAGATCGGAGAGAGACTACACCTTC.

The chain recombines TRBV6-6 with TRBJ2-7; 8 bases are a match to TRBD1. The length of the CDR3 is 15 residues. The V segment lost 6 bases and the J segment 2 bases; nucleotides outside the gene matches: 9. The V gene's germline CDR1 is MNHNY and CDR2 SVGAGI (reference sequence). CDR3 coding DNA: TGTGCCAGCAGAACCACAGGGGGTAGAACCTACGAGCAGTACTTC. It specifies CASRTTGGRTYEQYF.

In DNA form, the CDR3 reads TGTGCCAGCAGTCAACCCGGGACCGCGAACACTGAAGCTTTCTTT. It specifies CASSQPGTANTEAFF. The chain is built from TRBV28 and TRBJ1-1; D is perhaps TRBD1 (5 bases). The germline gives CDR1 MDHEN, CDR2 SYDVKM. V lost 5 bases and J lost 1, with 14 bases in between. This CDR3 comprises 15 residues.

J is TRBJ2-3 and V is TRBV7-3; TRBD2 agrees at 8 bases. V dropped 5 bases and J dropped 2; count of bases not matched to a gene: 9. Looked up from germline, CDR1 is SGHTA and CDR2 is FQGTGA. The CDR3 spans 16 residues. The CDR3 reads CASSPGTSSITDTQYF. CDR3 bases: TGTGCCAGCAGCCCGGGGACTAGTTCCATCACAGATACGCAGTATTTT.

The chain recombines TRBV5-6 with TRBJ1-5, with 7 bases aligning to TRBD1. The CDR3 covers 15 residues. V shed 4 bases, J shed 0 bases, and the junction held 4 bases outside the gene matches. Germline CDR1 is SGHDT and CDR2 is YYEEEE. The CDR3 bases are TGTGCCAGCAGCCTACAGGGGCGTAGCAATCAGCCCCAGCATTTT. Its translation is CASSLQGRSNQPQHF.

The V gene is TRBV7-3, the J gene TRBJ2-1; D possibly corresponds to TRBD1 (5 bases). Trimming took off 6 bases at V and 5 bases at J, with 8 bases between the two ends. Germline V gives CDR1 SGHTA, CDR2 FQGTGA. This CDR3 is built from 12 residues. The CDR3 DNA reads TGTGCCAGCAGTCGACAGAACAATGAGCAGTTCTTC. The encoded protein is CASSRQNNEQFF.

This rearrangement joins TRBV19 to TRBJ2-3, with 7 bases matching TRBD1. V was clipped by 4 bases and J by 0 bases; unmatched bases: 7. CDR3 length: 16 amino acids. The V gene's germline CDR1 is LNHDA and CDR2 SQIVND (reference sequence). This CDR3 reads CASSSTGAPSTDTQYF. The CDR3 DNA reads as TGTGCCAGTAGTAGTACAGGGGCTCCAAGCACAGATACGCAGTATTTT.

This chain connects TRBV5-4 to TRBJ2-2; no definite D call. Germline V gives CDR1 SGHNT, CDR2 YYREEE (reference sequence). This CDR3 spans 15 amino acids. Trimming removed 0 bases at V and 2 bases at J, with 8 bases between. The CDR3 DNA reads TGTGCCAGCAGCTTGGAGCAGCTAAACACCGGGGAGCTGTTTTTT. Protein product: CASSLEQLNTGELFF.

This clone was detected only a few times. This chain's CDR3 is CASSFRPDSQEQYF. The CDR3 region has the DNA TGTGCCAGCAGCTTTCGCCCGGACAGTCAGGAGCAGTACTTC. V and J are TRBV7-2 and TRBJ2-7; a possible D gene is TRBD1 (6 bases). Trimming pared 3 bases from V and 7 bases from J, leaving 16 bases between. This CDR3 is 14 amino acids long. The germline CDR1 and CDR2 sequences are SGHTA and FQGNSA.

This clone has a handful of counts. The rearrangement joins TRBV5-5 to TRBJ2-1, with 11 positions matching TRBD2. The CDR3 totals 17 residues. Trimming removed 0 bases from V and 2 bases from J; junction bases left unmatched: 4. CDR1 and CDR2 from the germline V gene are SGHKS and YYEKEE (reference sequence). The chain's CDR3 is CASSLAISGRAYNEQFF. The CDR3 nucleotides read TGTGCCAGCAGCTTGGCCATTAGCGGGAGGGCCTACAATGAGCAGTTCTTC.